This TCR beta chain was found in a study of blood T cells in healthy people across ages. The CDR3 sequence is 15 residues long. Losses at the gene ends were 4 bases for V and 7 bases for J; bases not matched to a gene: 10. From germline, CDR1 is LGHNA and CDR2 YSLEER. Study-wide findings and caveats: Naive CD4+ cells and diversity were both higher in long-lived donors than in aged donors.

It was with a sample-barcoded 5' primer and a J-beta primer mix that a second PCR of roughly 7 to 12 cycles was run. One entry per CDR3 protein, called by TCRdb with MiXCR from the 5' RACE reads. The table records approximately 1.5 million distinct CDR3 sequences, under 55% of them present only once. This clonotype was counted a few times. The antigen is undetermined. This TCR was sampled from a woman aged 18-29 years in good health. The chain is built from TRBV4-3 and TRBJ2-3; 8 positions agree with TRBD2. Sequenced input: blood. CDR3 amino acids: CASSRAGAPYHTQYF. CDR3 DNA sequence: TGCGCCAGCAGCCGAGCGGGAGCCCCCTACCATACGCAGTATTTT.